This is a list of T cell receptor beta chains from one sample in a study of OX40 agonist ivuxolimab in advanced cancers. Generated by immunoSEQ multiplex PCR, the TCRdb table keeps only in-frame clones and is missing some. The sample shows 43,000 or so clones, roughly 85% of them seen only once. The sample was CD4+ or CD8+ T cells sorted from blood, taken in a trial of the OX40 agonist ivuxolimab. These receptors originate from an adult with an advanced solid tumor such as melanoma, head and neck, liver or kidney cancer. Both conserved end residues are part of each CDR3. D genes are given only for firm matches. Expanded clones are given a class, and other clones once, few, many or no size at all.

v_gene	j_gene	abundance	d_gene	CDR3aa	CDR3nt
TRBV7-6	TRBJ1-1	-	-	CASSLVVGAGTEAFF	TGTGCCAGCAGCTTAGTAGTGGGGGCGGGAACTGAAGCTTTCTTT
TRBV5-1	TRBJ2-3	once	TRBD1	CASSPRTGGMNTQYF	TGCGCCAGCAGCCCGCGGACAGGGGGCATGAATACGCAGTATTTT
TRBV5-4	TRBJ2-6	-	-	CASSFEGSGANVLTF	TGTGCCAGCAGCTTTGAGGGCTCTGGGGCCAACGTCCTGACTTTC
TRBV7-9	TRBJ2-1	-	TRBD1	CASSADRVYNEQFF	TGTGCCAGCAGCGCGGACAGGGTTTACAATGAGCAGTTCTTC
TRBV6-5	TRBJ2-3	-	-	CASSYSISDTQYF	TGTGCCAGCAGTTACTCGATATCAGATACGCAGTATTTT
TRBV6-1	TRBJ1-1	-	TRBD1	CASIRDRGNTEAFF	TGTGCCAGCATCCGCGACAGGGGGAACACTGAAGCTTTCTTT
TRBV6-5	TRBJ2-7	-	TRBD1	CASRADRSSYEQYF	TGTGCCAGCAGGGCGGACAGGAGCTCCTACGAGCAGTACTTC
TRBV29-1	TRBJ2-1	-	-	CSVVRGGNEQFF	TGCAGCGTTGTTCGAGGTGGCAATGAGCAGTTCTTC
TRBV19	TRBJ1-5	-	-	CASSNPGHGSNQPQHF	TGTGCCAGTAGTAACCCGGGACACGGTAGCAATCAGCCCCAGCATTTT
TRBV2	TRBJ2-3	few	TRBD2	CASSANMAGGGTDTQYF	TGTGCCAGCAGCGCGAACATGGCGGGAGGGGGCACAGATACGCAGTATTTT
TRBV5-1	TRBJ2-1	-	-	CASSSLAGFFDEQFF	TGCGCCAGCAGCTCTCTCGCAGGGTTTTTCGATGAGCAGTTCTTC
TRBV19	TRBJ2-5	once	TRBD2	CASSGRGQETQYF	TGTGCCAGTAGCGGGAGGGGACAAGAGACCCAGTACTTC
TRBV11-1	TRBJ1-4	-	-	CASSLGTDGEKLFF	TGTGCCAGCAGCTTAGGGACAGACGGAGAAAAACTGTTTTTT
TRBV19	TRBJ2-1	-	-	CASKGQGRSEQFF	TGTGCCAGTAAGGGTCAGGGACGAAGTGAGCAGTTCTTC
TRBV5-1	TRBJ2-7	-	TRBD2	CASSLEPSGNPPYEQYF	TGCGCCAGCAGCTTGGAGCCTAGCGGGAATCCACCCTACGAGCAGTACTTC
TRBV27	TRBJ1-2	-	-	CASSLSGPTGGYTF	TGTGCCAGCAGTTTATCGGGCCCGACGGGAGGCTACACCTTC
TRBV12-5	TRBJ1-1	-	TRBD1	CASGLGRQGDTEAFF	TGTGCTAGTGGTTTGGGGAGACAGGGGGACACTGAAGCTTTCTTT
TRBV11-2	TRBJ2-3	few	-	CASSLFADTQYF	TGTGCCAGCAGCTTATTTGCAGATACGCAGTATTTT
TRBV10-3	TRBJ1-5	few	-	CAIKGGDSNQPQHF	TGTGCCATCAAAGGGGGAGATAGCAATCAGCCCCAGCATTTT
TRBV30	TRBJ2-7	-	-	CAWSPPPDRRRGQAREQYF	TGTGCCTGGAGTCCACCCCCCGACAGGCGGAGGGGGCAGGCGAGAGAGCAGTACTTC
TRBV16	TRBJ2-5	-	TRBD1	CASSGQGGETQYF	TGTGCCAGCAGCGGACAGGGGGGAGAGACCCAGTACTTC
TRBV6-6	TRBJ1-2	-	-	CASSYGSGSYGYTF	TGTGCCAGCAGTTACGGCTCAGGAAGCTATGGCTACACCTTC
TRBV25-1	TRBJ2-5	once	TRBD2	CASSGVAGGPRGETQYF	TGTGCCAGCAGTGGAGTAGCGGGAGGGCCTAGGGGAGAGACCCAGTACTTC
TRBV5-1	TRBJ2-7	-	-	CASSPRQTAYEQYF	TGCGCCAGCAGCCCGCGACAGACCGCCTACGAGCAGTACTTC
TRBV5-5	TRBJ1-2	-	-	CASSRTTNNYGYTF	TGTGCCAGCAGCCGGACGACAAATAACTATGGCTACACCTTC
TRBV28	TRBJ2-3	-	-	CASSWGASTDTQYF	TGTGCCAGCAGTTGGGGAGCTAGCACAGATACGCAGTATTTT
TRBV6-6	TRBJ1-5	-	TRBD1	CASRDSGTGNQPQHF	TGTGCCAGCAGAGATTCCGGGACAGGGAATCAGCCCCAGCATTTT
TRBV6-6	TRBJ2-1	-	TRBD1	CASRPFTRTGHGEQFF	TGTGCCAGCAGACCCTTCACCCGGACAGGGCATGGCGAGCAGTTCTTC
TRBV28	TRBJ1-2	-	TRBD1	CASSLGQGRSYGYTF	TGTGCCAGCAGTTTGGGACAGGGACGGAGCTATGGCTACACCTTC
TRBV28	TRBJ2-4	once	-	CASRSYHRRENIQYF	TGTGCCAGCAGGTCTTATCACAGGCGGGAAAACATTCAGTACTTC
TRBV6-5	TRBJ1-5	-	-	CASSYSVQGWQPQHF	TGTGCCAGCAGTTACTCCGTACAGGGCTGGCAGCCCCAGCATTTT
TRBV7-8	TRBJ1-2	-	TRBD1	CASSLGAQGDGYTF	TGTGCCAGCAGCTTAGGGGCACAGGGGGATGGCTACACCTTC
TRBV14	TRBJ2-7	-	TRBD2	CASSPIPSSGRPAYEQYF	TGTGCCAGCAGCCCAATCCCTAGTAGCGGGAGGCCCGCCTACGAGCAGTACTTC
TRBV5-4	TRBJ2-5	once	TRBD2	CASSFGMSGSRETQYF	TGTGCCAGCAGCTTTGGAATGAGCGGGAGTAGGGAGACCCAGTACTTC
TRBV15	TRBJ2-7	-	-	CATQQYGVSEQYF	TGTGCCACCCAGCAGTACGGAGTGTCCGAGCAGTACTTC
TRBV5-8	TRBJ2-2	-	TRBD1	CASSLVGTGNTGELFF	TGTGCCAGCAGCTTGGTCGGGACAGGGAACACCGGGGAGCTGTTTTTT
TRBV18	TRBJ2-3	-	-	CASSPGWQRTRTDTQYF	TGTGCCAGCTCACCCGGCTGGCAGCGGACCCGCACAGATACGCAGTATTTT
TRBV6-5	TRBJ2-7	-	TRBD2	CASKLADFYEQYF	TGTGCCAGCAAGCTAGCGGACTTCTACGAGCAGTACTTC
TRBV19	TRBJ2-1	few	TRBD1	CASSLGTGDEQFF	TGTGCCAGTAGTCTAGGGACAGGGGATGAGCAGTTCTTC
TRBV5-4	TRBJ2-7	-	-	CASSFFGRASYEQYF	TGTGCCAGCAGCTTTTTCGGCAGGGCTTCCTACGAGCAGTACTTC
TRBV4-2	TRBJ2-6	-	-	CASSQGGSSGANVLTF	TGTGCCAGCAGCCAAGGGGGTTCATCTGGGGCCAACGTCCTGACTTTC
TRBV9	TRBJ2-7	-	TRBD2	CASSVATSGSLYEQYF	TGTGCCAGCAGCGTAGCTACTAGCGGGAGTCTCTACGAGCAGTACTTC
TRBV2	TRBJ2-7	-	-	CASRDRTYEQYF	TGTGCCAGCAGAGACAGAACCTACGAGCAGTACTTC